A single sample gave rise to the 18 T cell receptor beta chains below, sequenced in a study of cytomegalovirus exposure and HLA in healthy donors. Method: immunoSEQ multiplex PCR; TCRdb's copy keeps in-frame clones and lacks some. The sample holds 100,000 to 150,000 clones; 70% to 90% are singletons and the top ten take about 4%. Sequences were obtained from PBMCs. These TCRs come from a man aged 18 to 35 in good health and CMV-seropositive.

This chain joins TRBV29-1 and TRBJ1-3; the D gene is possibly TRBD1 (5 bases). The V and J ends lost 7 bases and 7 bases respectively, with 14 bases between them. Germline V gene sequence: CDR1 SQVTM, CDR2 ANQGSEA. The CDR3 covers 12 residues. DNA of the CDR3: TGCAGCGGACAGAGCGACGCGAACACCATATATTTT. It yields the protein CSGQSDANTIYF.

The chain uses TRBV10-2 and TRBJ1-2, with D perhaps TRBD1 (6 bases). Germline assignment: CDR1 WSHSY and CDR2 SAAADI. This CDR3 spans 15 amino acids. Trimming removed 5 bases from V and 0 bases from J, with 13 bases in between. The CDR3 DNA reads as TGCGCCAGCAGTTCCAACAGGGATCCTAACTATGGCTACACCTTC. This sequence encodes CASSSNRDPNYGYTF.

The chain recombines TRBV5-6 with TRBJ1-2, with a tentative D call TRBD1 (5 bases). This CDR3 comprises 16 residues. Germline CDR1 is SGHDT and CDR2 is YYEEEE. V was trimmed by 0 bases and J by 1 base, leaving 13 bases between them. The CDR3: CASSLGGGISNYGYTF. The CDR3 bases are TGTGCCAGCAGCTTGGGGGGCGGAATAAGTAACTATGGCTACACCTTC.

The genes are TRBV7-2 and TRBJ2-7; 7 bases fit TRBD2. Trimming at V came to 5 bases and at J to 6 bases, leaving 7 bases not matched to a gene. This CDR3 region has 13 residues. Germline CDR1 reads SGHTA; CDR2 reads FQGNSA. The CDR3 loop is CASSLGGVGEQYF. The CDR3 DNA reads TGTGCCAGCAGCCTGGGGGGGGTTGGCGAGCAGTACTTC.

The CDR3 bases are TGTGCCAGCAGCGGAGGGAGGGGCAATGAGCAGTTCTTC. Translation gives CASSGGRGNEQFF. The chain employs TRBV9 and TRBJ2-1, with 7 bases aligning to TRBD2. Germline CDR1 is SGDLS and CDR2 is YYNGEE. CDR3 length: 13 amino acids. V lost 3 bases to trimming and J lost 6 bases; unmatched junction nucleotides: 3.

The V and J genes are TRBV6-4 and TRBJ2-3, with D possibly matching TRBD1 (5 bases). V was pared by 3 bases and J by 4 bases, with 11 bases between. Germline loops: CDR1 MRHNA, CDR2 SNTAGT. The CDR3 covers 14 residues. The CDR3 region is CASSEQGEADTQYF. Written as DNA, the CDR3 is TGTGCCAGCAGTGAGCAGGGTGAGGCAGATACGCAGTATTTT.

The chain employs TRBV7-9 and TRBJ2-1, with a tentative D call TRBD2 (5 bases). Germline V gene data show CDR1 as SEHNR and CDR2 as FQNEAQ (reference sequence). The CDR3 totals 16 residues. Deletions cut 2 bases from V and 1 base from J, with 12 bases between. CDR3 nucleotides: TGTGCCAGCAGCTTACCCAGTGGGAGTTCCTACAATGAGCAGTTCTTC. It codes for CASSLPSGSSYNEQFF.

This rearrangement joins TRBV5-6 to TRBJ2-2; D might be TRBD2 (5 bases). The CDR3 runs to 17 residues. V shed 0 bases and J shed 4 bases, with 16 bases lying between them. Germline CDR1 is SGHDT and CDR2 is YYEEEE. The CDR3 bases are TGTGCCAGCAGCTTGGCCAGGCAACACCGGGGCACCGGGGAGCTGTTTTTT. Translated: CASSLARQHRGTGELFF.

V usage is TRBV7-9 and J usage is TRBJ2-3, with 13 bases aligning to TRBD2. CDR1 is SEHNR, CDR2 FQNEAQ, per germline (reference sequence). The V and J ends lost 2 bases and 4 bases, in that order; junction bases with no gene match: 9. This CDR3 is 18 amino acids long. In nucleotides, the CDR3 is TGTGCCAGCAGCTTATACCCACTACTAGCGGGGGGGCCAGATACGCAGTATTTT. Translating it yields CASSLYPLLAGGPDTQYF.

V usage is TRBV5-5 and J usage is TRBJ1-2; 7 bases fit TRBD1. CDR1 is SGHKS and CDR2 is YYEKEE in the germline V gene (reference sequence). V was pared by 4 bases and J by 0 bases, with 6 bases of the junction left unmatched. The CDR3 has 15 residues. This CDR3 reads CASSGGQLANYGYTF. DNA of the CDR3: TGTGCCAGCAGCGGGGGACAGTTAGCTAACTATGGCTACACCTTC.

V and J are TRBV10-3 and TRBJ1-6; TRBD1 matches 9 bases. Germline V gene data show CDR1 as ENHRY and CDR2 as SYGVKD. V trimming: 2 bases; J trimming: 0 bases; junction bases outside the gene matches: 2. The CDR3 has 17 amino acids. Here the CDR3 DNA reads TGTGCCATCAGTGAGGGACAGGGGAGCTCCTATAATTCACCCCTCCACTTT. Amino acids: CAISEGQGSSYNSPLHF.

The chain recombines TRBV7-2 with TRBJ2-5, with TRBD1 matching 8 bases. V lost 2 bases to trimming and J lost 5 bases; unmatched junction nucleotides: 7. Germline CDR1 and CDR2: SGHTA and FQGNSA. The CDR3 covers 15 residues. The CDR3 DNA sequence: TGTGCCAGCAGCTTACAGGCAGGGGGCTCGGAGACCCAGTACTTC. Translation: CASSLQAGGSETQYF. The full variable domain, rest sourced from reference TRBV7-2 and TRBJ2-5, is GAGVSQSPSNKVTEKGKDVELRCDPISGHTALYWYRQSLGQGLEFLIYFQGNSAPDKSGLPSDRFSAERTGGSVSTLTIQRTQQEDSAVYLCASSLQAGGSETQYFGPGTRLLVL.

The chain employs TRBV5-6 and TRBJ2-3; TRBD2 is a possible D gene (5 bases). The CDR3 length is 14 residues. The V end was cut by 4 bases, the J end by 3 bases, with 12 bases between. CDR1 and CDR2 from the germline V gene are SGHDT and YYEEEE. CDR3 region: CASSHLTGTDTQYF. The CDR3 DNA reads as TGTGCCAGCAGCCATCTGACGGGGACAGATACGCAGTATTTT.

In DNA, the CDR3 is TGTGCCAGCAGTTACAGGACAGGGACCTACGAGCAGTACTTC. This codes for CASSYRTGTYEQYF. This rearrangement joins TRBV6-6 to TRBJ2-7; 8 bases match TRBD1. V lost 2 bases and J lost 2; bases outside the gene matches: 2. The germline V gene has CDR1 MNHNY and CDR2 SVGAGI (reference sequence). This CDR3 region has 14 residues.

The chain carries TRBV4-1 and TRBJ2-7; 7 nucleotides agree with TRBD1. Trimming removed 1 base from V and 0 bases from J; junction bases left unmatched: 3. Per the germline V gene, CDR1 is MGHRA and CDR2 is YSYEKL. CDR3 length equals 15 residues. CDR3 coding DNA: TGCGCCAGCAGCCAAGGGGACAGACCCTCCTACGAGCAGTACTTC. Translating it yields CASSQGDRPSYEQYF.

V gene TRBV5-6 combines with J gene TRBJ2-1, with D uncertain. The CDR3 sequence is 12 residues long. Trimming stripped 1 base from V and 6 bases from J, with 5 bases between. CDR1 and CDR2 from the germline V gene are SGHDT and YYEEEE. The CDR3 coding sequence is TGTGCCAGCAGCTTGTCCGGCAATGAGCAGTTCTTC. Its translation is CASSLSGNEQFF.

This clone was seen only once. The J gene is TRBJ2-3, the V gene TRBV2; D possibly corresponds to TRBD1 (6 bases). The germline V gene has CDR1 SNHLY and CDR2 FYNNEI. The length of the CDR3 is 17 residues. V was cut by 2 bases and J by 5 bases, with 20 bases left in between. CDR3 in amino acids: CASSEQGRGISGDTQYF. The DNA of the CDR3 is TGTGCCAGCAGTGAACAGGGCAGGGGAATAAGTGGAGATACGCAGTATTTT.

This clone was counted a single time. The chain carries TRBV9 and TRBJ2-7; D remains unclear. The germline V and J ends were trimmed by 2 bases and 1 base, with 10 bases remaining between them. CDR3 length: 14 residues. Germline V CDR1 and CDR2: SGDLS, YYNGEE. CDR3 nucleotide sequence: TGTGCCAGCAGCGTCTCATCCGGGTCCTACGAGCAGTACTTC. It codes for CASSVSSGSYEQYF.